The 5 T cell receptor beta chains in this list originate from one sample, sequenced in a study of spatial heterogeneity in lung cancer. The time point is: sample taken at primary tumor resection. Sequencing was performed on whole RNA extracted from tumor and nontumor lung tissue, or from frozen PBMC, and the material was left unsorted. TCRdb used MiXCR to reprocess the 5' RACE reads, holding one entry per CDR3 protein. This sample has about 92,000 distinct CDR3 sequences, with approximately 12% found just once. The source was PBMCs, collected at surgery. All receptors derive from a male donor with early-stage non-small cell lung cancer.

The V and J genes are TRBV4-3 and TRBJ2-7; D remains ambiguous. CDR1 is LGHNA and CDR2 is YSLEER in the germline V gene. Trimming took 3 bases from V and 2 from J, leaving 8 bases between them. The CDR3 extends over 13 amino acids. The CDR3 DNA reads as TGCGCCAGCAGCCAGAGCAGCGCCTACGAGCAGTACTTC. Protein: CASSQSSAYEQYF.

In its sample, this clonotype was seen many times. V gene TRBV6-1 combines with J gene TRBJ2-7, with D possibly TRBD2 on 6 matching bases. The CDR3 covers 14 residues. CDR1 is MNHNS, CDR2 SASEGT, per germline. V was trimmed by 0 bases and J by 0 bases, leaving 6 bases between them. CDR3 sequence: CASSEARGSYEQYF. CDR3 nucleotides: TGTGCCAGCAGTGAAGCGCGGGGCTCCTACGAGCAGTACTTC.

V is TRBV20-1 and J is TRBJ1-1; 7 nucleotides agree with TRBD1. The CDR3 extends over 14 amino acids. Per germline, CDR1 DFQATT and CDR2 SNEGSKA (reference sequence). V gave up 4 bases and J gave up 1 base; unmatched junction bases: 6. For the CDR3, the DNA is TGCAGTGCTATAGAAGGACAGGCGAACACTGAAGCTTTCTTT. As protein: CSAIEGQANTEAFF.

This clonotype was picked up many times. The chain recombines TRBV15 with TRBJ1-2; maybe TRBD1 (6 bases). Germline V lookup: CDR1 LNHNV, CDR2 YYDKDF (reference sequence). CDR3 length: 14 residues. With 6 bases removed from V and 8 bases from J, the gap between germline ends came to 19 bases. The CDR3 reads CATRALGGASGYTF. CDR3 sequence (DNA): TGTGCCACCAGAGCCCTTGGGGGGGCGAGCGGCTACACCTTC.

The chain is built from TRBV28 and TRBJ1-6; perhaps TRBD1 as D (5 bases). Germline V gene lookup returns CDR1 MDHEN and CDR2 SYDVKM. The CDR3 runs to 13 residues. V lost 6 bases and J lost 8, with 11 bases in between. This chain's CDR3 is CASRGRGDSPLHF. CDR3 DNA: TGTGCCAGCAGGGGGCGCGGGGATTCACCCCTCCACTTT.